These 9 T cell receptor beta chains were sequenced from one sample in a study of blood T cell repertoires in COVID-19. The method was immunoSEQ multiplex PCR; TCRdb's version includes in-frame clones alone and lacks a portion of them. The sample carries more than 65,000 clones, roughly 73% recorded once. Material: peripheral blood. All receptors come from a human donor in a cohort sampled during active COVID-19.

The CDR3 region has the DNA TGTGCCAGCAGCCTTTCCGGGACTAGACTGAATGAGCAGTTCTTC. The encoded protein is CASSLSGTRLNEQFF. The chain employs TRBV5-8 and TRBJ2-1; 8 nucleotides match TRBD2. The V gene end was trimmed by 4 bases and the J gene end by 7 bases; junction bases not matched to a gene: 10. The CDR3 has 15 amino acids. Germline V gene lookup returns CDR1 SGHTS and CDR2 YDEGEE. The whole variable domain, remainder taken from reference TRBV5-8 and TRBJ2-1, is EAGVTQSPTHLIKTRGQQATLRCSPISGHTSVYWYQQALGLGLQFLLWYDEGEERNRGNFPPRFSGRQFPNYSSELNVNALELEDSALYLCASSLSGTRLNEQFFGPGTRLTVL.

The CDR3: CASSPGTGVPGELFF. The DNA for the CDR3 is TGTGCCAGCAGCCCCGGGACAGGGGTGCCCGGGGAGCTGTTTTTT. The V gene is TRBV7-6, the J gene TRBJ2-2, with 10 bases fitting TRBD1. J gave up 6 bases and V 5 bases, and 6 bases lay outside the gene matches. Germline V lookup: CDR1 SGHVS, CDR2 FNYEAQ. The CDR3 is 15 amino acids.

This chain links TRBV18 with TRBJ2-5; the D gene is possibly TRBD1 (6 bases). The germline gives CDR1 KGHSH, CDR2 LQKENI. The CDR3 extends over 16 amino acids. V was cut by 5 bases and J by 5 bases, with 21 bases left in between. The DNA for the CDR3 is TGTGCCAGCTCAGCAAGCCCCAGTGGGGGCGAGGAGACCCAGTACTTC. Residues: CASSASPSGGEETQYF.

The chain joins TRBV5-1 to TRBJ2-7; 10 nucleotides align to TRBD1. The ends lost 1 base at V and 7 bases at J; junction bases unmatched: 5. Germline CDR1 is SGHRS and CDR2 is YFSETQ. The CDR3 extends over 14 amino acids. The DNA for the CDR3 is TGCGCCAGCAGCTTGCCGGGACAGGGGCAAGAGCAGTACTTC. It encodes CASSLPGQGQEQYF.

The chain combines TRBV5-1 with TRBJ1-3; no reliable D call. V was trimmed by 3 bases and J by 2 bases, leaving 12 bases between them. The CDR3 has 15 amino acids. The germline V gene has CDR1 SGHRS and CDR2 YFSETQ. CDR3 protein: CASSSERGTGNTIYF. The DNA for the CDR3 is TGCGCCAGCAGCTCAGAGAGAGGGACTGGAAACACCATATATTTT.

The chain links TRBV5-6 to TRBJ1-4; 10 bases line up with TRBD1. Germline loops: CDR1 SGHDT, CDR2 YYEEEE. Trimming took 4 bases from V and 6 from J; bases not matched to a gene: 6. CDR3 length: 15 amino acids. The CDR3 spells CASSAGGTGDEKLFF. The CDR3 nucleotides are TGTGCCAGCAGCGCCGGCGGGACAGGGGATGAAAAACTGTTTTTT.

The chain employs TRBV20-1 and TRBJ2-5, with a tentative D call TRBD2 (5 bases). Trimming shortened V by 6 bases and J by 7 bases, and 12 bases separated the two germline ends. Germline CDR1 DFQATT, CDR2 SNEGSKA (reference sequence). The CDR3 extends over 11 amino acids. The CDR3 protein is CSATTGGTQYF. The CDR3 DNA reads TGCAGTGCAACGACTGGAGGGACCCAGTACTTC.

The rearrangement uses TRBV5-1 and TRBJ1-2; no clear D. With 0 bases removed from V and 8 bases from J, the gap between germline ends came to 11 bases. The CDR3 loop spans 13 amino acids. Per the germline V gene, CDR1 is SGHRS and CDR2 is YFSETQ. CDR3 nucleotides: TGCGCCAGCAGCTTGGATAGCGCCGGGGGCTACACCTTC. It is translated as CASSLDSAGGYTF.

The V call is TRBV5-1, the J call TRBJ2-5, with D possibly matching TRBD1 (6 bases). The CDR3 totals 14 residues. Germline assignment: CDR1 SGHRS and CDR2 YFSETQ. Trimming pared 5 bases from V and 5 bases from J, leaving 16 bases between. This CDR3 is CASSPQGLGETQYF. CDR3 coding DNA: TGCGCCAGCAGTCCTCAGGGGCTGGGGGAGACCCAGTACTTC.